This T cell receptor beta chain stems from a study of cytomegalovirus exposure and HLA in healthy donors. Study-level findings and limits: It was about 180 TCR beta chains that were listed as cytomegalovirus-associated.

As for this clone: Its antigen is not known.

This CDR3 has 13 amino acids. The germline V gene encodes CDR1 SEHNR and CDR2 FQNEAQ (reference sequence). The ends were cut back, 2 bases at V and 8 bases at J, with 9 bases in the middle. Method: immunoSEQ multiplex PCR; TCRdb's copy keeps in-frame clones and lacks some. The table has some 250,000 clones, 90% seen once. V usage is TRBV7-9 and J usage is TRBJ1-4; D gene ambiguous. The TCR originated in a woman aged 18 to 35 in good health and CMV-seronegative. Sequenced sample: PBMCs. The CDR3 nucleotides read TGTGCCAGCAGCTTATCACTCTCCGAAAAACTGTTTTTT. Its protein product is CASSLSLSEKLFF.